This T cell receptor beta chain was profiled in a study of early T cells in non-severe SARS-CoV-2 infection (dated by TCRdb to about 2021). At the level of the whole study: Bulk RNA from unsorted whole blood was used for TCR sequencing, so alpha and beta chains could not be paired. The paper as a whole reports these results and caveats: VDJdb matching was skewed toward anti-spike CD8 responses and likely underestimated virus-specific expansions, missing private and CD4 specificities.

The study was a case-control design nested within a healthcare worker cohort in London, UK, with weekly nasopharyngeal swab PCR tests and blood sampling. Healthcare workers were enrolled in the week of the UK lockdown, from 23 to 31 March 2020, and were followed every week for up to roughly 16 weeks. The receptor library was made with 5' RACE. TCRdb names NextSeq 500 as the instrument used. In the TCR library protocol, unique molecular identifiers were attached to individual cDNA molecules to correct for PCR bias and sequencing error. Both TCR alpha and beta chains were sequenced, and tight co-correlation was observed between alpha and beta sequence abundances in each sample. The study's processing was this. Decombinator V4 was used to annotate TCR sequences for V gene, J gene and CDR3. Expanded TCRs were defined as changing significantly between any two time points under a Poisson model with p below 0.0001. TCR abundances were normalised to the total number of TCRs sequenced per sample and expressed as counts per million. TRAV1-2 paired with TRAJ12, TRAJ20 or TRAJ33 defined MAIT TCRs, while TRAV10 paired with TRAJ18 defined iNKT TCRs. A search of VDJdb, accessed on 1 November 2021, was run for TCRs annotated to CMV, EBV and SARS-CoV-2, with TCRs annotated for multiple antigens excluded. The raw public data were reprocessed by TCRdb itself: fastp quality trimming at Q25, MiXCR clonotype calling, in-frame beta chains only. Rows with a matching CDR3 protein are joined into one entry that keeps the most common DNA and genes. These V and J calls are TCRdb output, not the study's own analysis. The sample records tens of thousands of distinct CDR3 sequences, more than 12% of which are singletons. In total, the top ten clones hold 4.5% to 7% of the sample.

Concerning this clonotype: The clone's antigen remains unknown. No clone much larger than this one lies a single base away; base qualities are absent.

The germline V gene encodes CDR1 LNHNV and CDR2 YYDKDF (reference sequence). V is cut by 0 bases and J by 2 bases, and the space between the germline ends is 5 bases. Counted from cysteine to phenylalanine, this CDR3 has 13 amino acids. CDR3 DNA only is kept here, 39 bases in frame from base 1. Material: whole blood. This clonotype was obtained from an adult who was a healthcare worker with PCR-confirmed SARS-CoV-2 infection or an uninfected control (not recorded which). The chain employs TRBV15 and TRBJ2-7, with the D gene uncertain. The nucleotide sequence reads TGTGCCACCAGCAGAGATGTTACCTACGAGCAGTACTTC. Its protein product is CATSRDVTYEQYF. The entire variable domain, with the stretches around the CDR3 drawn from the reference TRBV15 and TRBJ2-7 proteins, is DAMVIQNPRYQVTQFGKPVTLSCSQTLNHNVMYWYQQKSSQAPKLLFHYYDKDFNNEADTPDNFQSRRPNTSFCFLDIRSPGLGDTAMYLCATSRDVTYEQYFGPGTRLTVT.